Sequencing of this T cell receptor beta chain was carried out in a study of blood T cell repertoires in COVID-19. The method was immunoSEQ multiplex PCR; TCRdb's version includes in-frame clones alone and lacks a portion of them. There are a few hundred thousand clones in the sample; 80% to 90% occur only once, and 15% to 20% lies in the top ten. The CDR3 consists of 16 residues. The trim removed 3 bases at V and 5 bases at J, leaving 10 bases unmatched. Germline lookup yields CDR1 MGHRA and CDR2 YSYEKL. The specimen sequenced was peripheral blood. The chain employs TRBV4-1 and TRBJ2-5; 9 bases match TRBD1. The TCR was taken from a young man with active or convalescent COVID-19. DNA for the CDR3: TGCGCCAGCAGCCACCCAGGACAGGGGAGCGTCGAGACCCAGTACTTC. Protein sequence: CASSHPGQGSVETQYF.